This is a list of T cell receptor beta chains from one sample in a study of cytomegalovirus exposure and HLA in healthy donors. Profiled with immunoSEQ multiplex PCR; TCRdb holds only in-frame clones, not every one. The table shows fewer than 300,000 clones, with 75% to 90% occurring only once. Sequencing was performed on PBMCs. Receptors originate from a girl aged 2-15 years in good health and CMV-seronegative. Each CDR3 is given with its conserved first and last residue. The order of the fields is CDR3 length, D gene, V gene, J gene, CDR3 protein. The D gene is left open where the match is weak.

14	TRBD2	TRBV10-2	TRBJ2-2	CATGTSGRAGELFF
15	NA	TRBV2	TRBJ1-3	CASSGQIISGNTIYF
16	TRBD2	TRBV5-1	TRBJ2-7	CASSFLAGLSTYEQYF
15	TRBD2	TRBV9	TRBJ2-1	CASSGTSGGAHEQFF
15	NA	TRBV6-6	TRBJ1-3	CASSTLLVGGDTIYF
13	NA	TRBV6-5	TRBJ2-7	CASSYKQSYEQYF
14	TRBD2	TRBV11-2	TRBJ2-7	CASSLASGRYEQYF
20	TRBD2	TRBV15	TRBJ2-1	CATSRDTGTSGFALWGEQFF
16	NA	TRBV28	TRBJ1-5	CASSQNQAMVMAPQHF
14	NA	TRBV5-6	TRBJ1-1	CASSLQRMNTEAFF
13	NA	TRBV28	TRBJ1-5	CASGVRSNQPQHF
14	NA	TRBV9	TRBJ2-3	CASSVGDFTDTQYF
17	NA	TRBV5-4	TRBJ2-3	CASSWGRGRARTDTQYF
16	TRBD2	TRBV9	TRBJ2-5	CASSVDGRGNQETQYF
15	TRBD2	TRBV5-3	TRBJ2-1	CARRGSESSYNEQFF
13	TRBD1	TRBV30	TRBJ1-2	CAWSLTGLRGYTF
12	TRBD2	TRBV5-1	TRBJ2-2	CASNGGSGELFF
15	NA	TRBV9	TRBJ2-7	CASSGPRDSHYEQYF
17	TRBD1	TRBV4-1	TRBJ2-7	CASSQDGGLDRGYEQYF
18	TRBD2	TRBV7-9	TRBJ2-5	CASSFRLAGGRPQETQYF
17	TRBD2	TRBV23-1	TRBJ2-4	CASSQWTSGRGYGIQYF
14	NA	TRBV5-1	TRBJ2-1	CASSLPVLNNEQFF